These 3 T cell receptor beta chains were sequenced from one sample in a study of blood T cell repertoires in COVID-19. Profiled with immunoSEQ multiplex PCR; TCRdb holds only in-frame clones, not every one. This repertoire shows about 400,000 clones, 70% to 90% found once; its top ten account for about 2%. What was sequenced was PBMCs or T cells enriched from blood (not recorded which). The receptors shown here come from a woman under 30 with acute COVID-19.

The chain recombines TRBV18 with TRBJ1-6; D not resolved. Germline CDR1 and CDR2: KGHSH and LQKENI. The CDR3 extends over 14 amino acids. Trimming pared 2 bases from V and 7 bases from J, leaving 9 bases between. The DNA of the CDR3 is TGTGCCAGCTCACCAAGGGAGAGGAATTCACCCCTCCACTTT. Translated: CASSPRERNSPLHF.

This clone was counted once. V gene TRBV3-1 (or the pseudogene TRBV3-2) combines with J gene TRBJ2-2; D is uncertain. CDR1 LGHDT and CDR2 YNNKEL come from the germline V gene (reference sequence). The CDR3 has 12 residues. V lost 7 bases and J lost 6, with 9 bases in between. The CDR3 is CASKEAPGELFF. CDR3 DNA sequence: TGTGCCAGCAAGGAAGCGCCCGGGGAGCTGTTTTTT.

The CDR3 reads CASSQGQSGETQYF. In DNA, the CDR3 is TGTGCCAGCAGCCAAGGACAGTCGGGGGAGACCCAGTACTTC. The rearrangement joins TRBV7-3 to TRBJ2-5; a possible D gene is TRBD1 (6 bases). Germline V lookup: CDR1 SGHTA, CDR2 FQGTGA. This CDR3 is 14 amino acids long. The germline V and J ends were trimmed by 5 bases and 5 bases, with 15 bases remaining between them.